The source of this T cell receptor (beta chain) is a study of PD-1 blockade in classical Hodgkin lymphoma (dated by TCRdb to 2020 to 2022). About the full investigation: Nivolumab dosing was 3 mg/kg intravenously every 2 weeks, continuing until either disease progression or unacceptable toxicity. To define a peripheral blood immune signature of response to PD-1 blockade in classical Hodgkin lymphoma, the study combined TCR beta sequencing with CyTOF.

About this clone itself: The antigen it binds to is not known. The input lacks base qualities; no much larger clone sits a single base away.

The sample's time point label, decoded: cycle 4 day 1 (C4D1), after five to seven weeks of nivolumab. Every trial patient had relapsed after autologous stem cell transplantation, and cohorts A, B and C differed in prior brentuximab vedotin exposure. The trial cohort included fewer than 65 patients with relapsed/refractory classical Hodgkin lymphoma, and each patient had a best overall response of complete response, partial response or progressive disease. Trial patients were treated with single-agent nivolumab in the multi-cohort phase II CheckMate 205 trial. An independent review committee assessed best overall response by applying the 2007 International Working Group response criteria. PBMCs from the trial were collected at three points: immediately before nivolumab initiation (C1D1), and during therapy at cycle 2 day 1 and cycle 4 day 1. Peripheral blood was collected in 8 mL Vacutainer Cell Preparation Tubes, from which PBMCs were isolated by centrifugation and then cryopreserved.

The Qiagen DNeasy kit was used to extract genomic DNA from unsorted PBMCs and from the negatively selected CD4+ and CD8+ fractions. TCR beta CDR3 regions were subjected to amplification by immunoSEQ multiplex PCR with primers that anneal to V and J segments. A synthetic immune receptor repertoire was used to minimize amplification bias, and any remaining bias was removed computationally after sequencing. The paper's data handling went like this. Repertoire diversity was quantified as the Shannon entropy index using custom Python scripts. Unsorted, CD4+ and CD8+ repertoires were examined separately, except in combined analyses, for which CD4+ and CD8+ sequences were merged in silico. A clone was considered expanded if an increase in frequency of at least 2-fold after treatment relative to C1D1 was found, and a pseudocount of 0.5 was applied to clones undetected at baseline. Clones with 0 or 1 copy at C1D1 were defined as singleton clones, while clones with 2 or more copies were defined as non-singleton clones. By matching protein sequences in sorted samples from the same patient, clones expanded in unsorted samples were annotated as CD4+, CD8+ or unknown. Diversity changes from C1D1 to C4D1 were tested in paired samples using Wilcoxon tests. In its TCRdb copy, this immuneACCESS table keeps in-frame sequences only and misses some clones. Where compared with another copy, unresolved V genes explain less than half of these, and the others have no known cause. That table is the source of V, J and clone size, and D and trimming were worked out from the DNA. The sample profile shows 75,000 to 95,000 clones; approximately 83% of them were found once. Approximately 15% of the sample is in the top ten clones.

What the authors observed across the whole study: Patients starting nivolumab less than 1 year after ASCT had lower diversity and were excluded from later analyses to avoid confounding by immune reconstitution. By C4D1, a significant rise was seen in CD4+ TCR diversity but not in CD8+ TCR diversity (p=0.0027 vs p=0.16), and the rise was most apparent among complete responders (p=0.02). The study was limited to a single clinical trial cohort, and causes of repertoire differences, possibly disease activity or prior therapy, remained undefined. Baseline TCR diversity was reported to be lower in newly diagnosed patients than in healthy donors and to be lower still in relapsed/refractory patients. Trial patients achieving complete response had baseline diversity similar to newly diagnosed patients, whereas partial responders and progressors had significantly lower diversity.

Deletion took 6 bases off V and 0 bases off J, with a span of 11 bases between the germline ends. Based on the germline V gene (reference sequence), the CDR1 and CDR2 sequences are SEHNR and FQNEAQ. The CDR3 has 14 amino acids, counting the end cysteine and phenylalanine. Kept here is only the CDR3 DNA, which spans 42 bases and is read in frame from base 1. The material sequenced was peripheral blood mononuclear cells (PBMCs), taken before the fourth cycle of nivolumab. The V and J segments used are TRBV7-9 and TRBJ1-1; TRBD1 might be the D gene, on 6 matching bases. The TCR was taken from a human donor with classical Hodgkin lymphoma. Here the CDR3 is given as CASSRDTLNTEAFF. The DNA reads as follows: TGTGCCAGCAGTCGGGACACCCTGAACACTGAAGCTTTCTTT.